The 7 T cell receptor beta chains reported below all come from one sample, sequenced in a study of breast tumors, draining lymph nodes, adjacent tissues. TCRdb reprocessed the multiplex PCR reads via MiXCR and lists one record per CDR3 protein. Here the sample spans 20,000 to 30,000 distinct CDR3 sequences, approximately 23% being singletons. Specimen: breast tumor tissue. These receptors came from a female donor with breast cancer. Some clones in this sample may be carry-over from other donors' samples.

This clonotype was detected many times. This rearrangement joins TRBV11-2 to TRBJ2-3; the match to TRBD2 covers 8 bases. CDR3 length: 17 amino acids. The germline gives CDR1 SGHAT, CDR2 FQNNGV. V lost 1 base to trimming and J lost 0 bases; unmatched junction nucleotides: 6. CDR3 loop: CASSLATAGVSTDTQYF. The CDR3 nucleotides read TGTGCCAGCAGCTTAGCCACAGCGGGAGTGAGCACAGATACGCAGTATTTT.

This clonotype was observed a few times. The chain combines TRBV30 with TRBJ2-2; 8 bases are a match to TRBD2. CDR1 and CDR2 from the germline V gene are GTSNPN and SVGIG (reference sequence). Trimming cost V 7 bases and J 0 bases; bases outside gene matches: 13. The length of the CDR3 is 17 residues. Here the CDR3 DNA reads TGTGCCTATCAACTAGCGGCGGAGGCAGCGAACACCGGGGAGCTGTTTTTT. Protein sequence: CAYQLAAEAANTGELFF.

The table lists this clonotype with many counts. The V gene is TRBV28, the J gene TRBJ1-2; the D is unclear. The ends were cut back, 2 bases at V and 4 bases at J, with 5 bases in the middle. Germline CDR1 MDHEN, CDR2 SYDVKM. The CDR3 is 12 residues long. Here the CDR3 reads CASSLSGYGYTF. The CDR3 DNA is TGTGCCAGCAGTTTAAGTGGCTATGGCTACACCTTC.

This clonotype has at least ten counts. The V gene is TRBV20-1, the J gene TRBJ2-2; D gene uncertain. V was clipped by 4 bases and J by 0 bases, with 3 bases between them. CDR3 length: 12 residues. Germline V gene sequence: CDR1 DFQATT, CDR2 SNEGSKA (reference sequence). This CDR3 reads CSATSNTGELFF. CDR3 bases: TGCAGTGCTACCTCGAACACCGGGGAGCTGTTTTTT.

On this clonotype itself: A much larger clone lies a single base off, so this may be a read error. A read error is likely, as this CDR3 ends without the conserved phenylalanine or tryptophan. V is TRBV30 and J is TRBJ2-7; unclear D gene. The V gene lost 2 bases and the J gene lost 2 bases, with 16 bases spanning the gap. The CDR3 runs to 15 residues. Germline values: CDR1 GTSNPN, CDR2 SVGIG (reference sequence). DNA of the CDR3: TGTGCCTGGAGTCGGTGGCGTGCAGGAACCTACGAGCAGTACCTC. It yields the protein CAWSRWRAGTYEQYL.

V usage is TRBV6-2 or TRBV6-3 and J usage is TRBJ2-5; D is ambiguous. Germline CDR1 is MNHEY and CDR2 is SVGEGT. V was pared by 8 bases and J by 0 bases, with 10 bases between. The CDR3 contains 13 residues. This chain's CDR3 is CASRPKYQETQYF. The CDR3 DNA sequence: TGTGCCAGCCGACCCAAGTACCAAGAGACCCAGTACTTC.

V is TRBV5-4 and J is TRBJ2-1; a weak D match, TRBD2 (6 bases). V was clipped by 4 bases and J by 5 bases, with 13 bases between them. There are 14 residues in the CDR3. Germline-derived CDR1 and CDR2 are SGHNT and YYREEE (reference sequence). The CDR3 nucleotides read TGTGCCAGCAGCGACAAGACTAGGGACAATGAGCAGTTCTTC. It encodes CASSDKTRDNEQFF.